The 22 T cell receptor beta chains below all came from one sample that was sequenced in a study of blood T cells in healthy people across ages (dated by TCRdb to between 2014 and 2017). The method behind the library was 5' RACE. A second PCR of roughly 7 to 12 cycles was run with a J-beta primer mix and a sample-barcoded 5' primer. TCRdb reanalyzed the raw reads on its own, using fastp at Q25 for trimming and MiXCR for clone calling, and kept in-frame beta chains. Duplicate CDR3 protein sequences are folded into a single record with the most common DNA and genes. Across this sample there are fewer than 2 million distinct CDR3 sequences, with roughly 43% seen only once. The ten largest account for roughly 23% of the sample. Source material: blood. These receptors were taken from a human donor in good health.

This clonotype occurred a few times. The CDR3 reads CASSQSSSPTSETQYF. CDR3 coding DNA: TGCGCCAGCAGCCAAAGCTCTAGCCCCACATCGGAGACCCAGTACTTC. This chain joins TRBV4-1 and TRBJ2-5, with D possibly matching TRBD2 (5 bases). Germline-derived CDR1 and CDR2 are MGHRA and YSYEKL. Trimming cost V 2 bases and J 5 bases, with 18 bases left between them. CDR3 length: 16 amino acids.

This chain joins TRBV2 and TRBJ2-2; D may be TRBD2 (5 bases). The V gene's germline CDR1 is SNHLY and CDR2 FYNNEI. The CDR3 consists of 14 residues. Trimming took 5 bases from V and 4 from J, leaving 11 bases between them. The CDR3 protein is CASSFPGVTGELFF. The CDR3 DNA sequence: TGTGCCAGCAGTTTTCCCGGGGTCACCGGGGAGCTGTTTTTT.

This rearrangement joins TRBV4-3 to TRBJ1-1, with D unresolved. The V gene's germline CDR1 is LGHNA and CDR2 YSLEER. V was shortened by 0 bases and J by 6 bases, with 8 bases between the two germline ends. The length of the CDR3 is 13 residues. CDR3 residues: CASSQDLSPEAFF. The CDR3, as DNA: TGCGCCAGCAGCCAAGATTTGAGCCCTGAAGCTTTCTTT.

This clonotype turned up a few times. A junction boundary mismatches the germline segment, possibly from a read error. The V and J genes are TRBV25-1 and TRBJ2-3; perhaps TRBD2 as D (6 bases). Germline values: CDR1 MGHDK, CDR2 SYGVNS. This CDR3 has 16 amino acids. The CDR3 DNA is TGTGCCAGCAGTGAATTTGGGGCGGCTAGCGAGGATATGCAGTATTTT. Residues: CASSEFGAASEDMQYF.

This clonotype was detected a few times. The chain uses TRBV6-6 and TRBJ2-2, with TRBD1 identical over 7 bases. The germline V gene has CDR1 MNHNY and CDR2 SVGAGI (reference sequence). There are 16 residues in the CDR3. With 3 bases clipped from V and 1 base from J, the junction kept 5 bases outside the gene matches. CDR3 in DNA: TGTGCCAGCAGTTATGAGGGGGCCGGGAACACCGGGGAGCTGTTTTTT. Its protein is CASSYEGAGNTGELFF.

At least ten counts were recorded for this clonotype. V and J are TRBV12-3 or TRBV12-4 and TRBJ2-5; either TRBD1 or TRBD2 may supply D (5 bases each). V was shortened by 6 bases and J by 3 bases, with 8 bases between the two germline ends. This CDR3 is 12 amino acids long. The CDR3 is CASRRGEETQYF. CDR3 in DNA: TGTGCCAGCAGGAGAGGGGAAGAGACCCAGTACTTC.

This clonotype showed up just a few times. The rearrangement links TRBV7-2 to TRBJ2-3; TRBD1 might be the D (5 bases). Trimming stripped 1 base from V and 6 bases from J, with 14 bases between. This CDR3 has 15 residues. From germline, CDR1 is SGHTA and CDR2 FQGNSA. DNA for the CDR3: TGTGCCAGCAGCTTAGTTGGTGGGGCAGCCGATACGCAGTATTTT. Residues: CASSLVGGAADTQYF.

V usage is TRBV11-2 and J usage is TRBJ1-2; D is possibly TRBD1 (5 bases). Germline V gives CDR1 SGHAT, CDR2 FQNNGV. The CDR3 is made up of 14 amino acids. Trimming cost V 2 bases and J 2 bases, with 9 bases left between them. The CDR3 loop is CASSLLDRNYGYTF. CDR3 DNA: TGTGCCAGCAGCTTACTCGACAGAAACTATGGCTACACCTTC.

The J gene is TRBJ1-1, the V gene TRBV29-1, with D perhaps TRBD1 (5 bases). Trimming shortened V by 6 bases and J by 3 bases, and 20 bases separated the two germline ends. This CDR3 is 15 amino acids long. The V gene's germline CDR1 is SQVTM and CDR2 ANQGSEA. In nucleotides, the CDR3 is TGCAGCGTGGGCCTCAGGGCCAAGCTAGACACTGAAGCTTTCTTT. Encoded protein: CSVGLRAKLDTEAFF.

V is TRBV20-1 and J is TRBJ1-2; D perhaps matches TRBD1 (6 bases). V dropped 3 bases and J dropped 1 base, with 21 bases sitting between them. The germline V gene encodes CDR1 DFQATT and CDR2 SNEGSKA (reference sequence). The CDR3 has 17 residues. The CDR3 bases are TGCAGTGCTAGTAAGGGGGGGACGGCCCGTTTTAACTATGGCTACACCTTC. This codes for CSASKGGTARFNYGYTF.

The V gene is TRBV20-1, the J gene TRBJ2-3; 10 bases fit TRBD2. CDR1 is DFQATT, CDR2 SNEGSKA, per germline (reference sequence). The CDR3 totals 18 residues. J lost 4 bases, V lost 6 bases, and 19 bases had no gene match. CDR3 in amino acids: CSAEVPSGGLSVADTQYF. CDR3 coding DNA: TGCAGTGCGGAGGTCCCTAGCGGGGGACTATCTGTAGCAGATACGCAGTATTTT.

The rearrangement joins TRBV21-1 to TRBJ2-1. TRBV21-1 is annotated as a pseudogene. This CDR3 has 16 amino acids. The CDR3 coding sequence is TGTGCCAGCAGCAAAGTTAGATCCCGCTCCTACAATGAGCAGTTCTTC. Its translation is CASSKVRSRSYNEQFF.

The gene calls are TRBV20-1 and TRBJ2-5; the D gene is possibly TRBD2 (7 bases). V gave up 5 bases and J gave up 5 bases, with 15 bases separating them. The CDR3 loop spans 13 amino acids. Germline V gene sequence: CDR1 DFQATT, CDR2 SNEGSKA (reference sequence). The CDR3 loop reads CSARFGGAETQYF. For the CDR3, the DNA is TGCAGTGCTCGCTTTGGGGGGGCGGAGACCCAGTACTTC.

This clonotype was counted a few times. The chain employs TRBV15 and TRBJ1-2; tentatively, D is TRBD1 (5 bases). The germline gives CDR1 LNHNV, CDR2 YYDKDF (reference sequence). CDR3 size: 18 residues. Trimming cost V 0 bases and J 5 bases, with 22 bases left between them. The CDR3 coding sequence is TGTGCCACCAGCAGAGAAGTTGTTGAACAGGCCCCACTTTATGGCTACACCTTC. Translation gives CATSREVVEQAPLYGYTF.

This chain joins TRBV20-1 and TRBJ2-1, with a possible D match to TRBD1 (5 bases). This CDR3 has 14 residues. Trimming removed 0 bases at V and 9 bases at J, with 15 bases between. The V gene's germline CDR1 is DFQATT and CDR2 SNEGSKA (reference sequence). The CDR3 sequence: CSARDLKGVGEQFF. CDR3 nucleotide sequence: TGCAGTGCTAGAGACCTTAAAGGGGTGGGTGAGCAGTTCTTC.

This clonotype has a handful of counts. The V call is TRBV2, the J call TRBJ1-2; 7 bases are shared with TRBD1. V gave up 6 bases and J gave up 0 bases; unmatched junction bases: 7. Germline V gene sequence: CDR1 SNHLY, CDR2 FYNNEI. This CDR3 is 15 amino acids long. The CDR3: CASRTGQDSNYGYTF. In DNA form, the CDR3 reads TGTGCCAGCAGAACCGGACAGGACTCTAACTATGGCTACACCTTC.

This clonotype was recorded once. V gene TRBV20-1 combines with J gene TRBJ2-3; perhaps TRBD1 as D (6 bases). The V end lost 5 bases, the J end lost 1 base, and 28 bases lay between the germline ends. CDR3 length: 19 amino acids. Germline V gene data show CDR1 as DFQATT and CDR2 as SNEGSKA (reference sequence). CDR3 coding DNA: TGCAGTGCTGCCAAAACAGGGTCCGACCCCGGTTTTGGCACAGATACGCAGTATTTT. Translating it yields CSAAKTGSDPGFGTDTQYF.

The chain recombines TRBV4-3 with TRBJ2-5; D gene ambiguous. This CDR3 is built from 16 residues. Germline V CDR1 and CDR2: LGHNA, YSLEER. V was shortened by 2 bases and J by 0 bases, with 13 bases between the two germline ends. The DNA of the CDR3 is TGCGCCAGCAGCCAAAGGCCTAGTTGGGACCAAGAGACCCAGTACTTC. Protein sequence: CASSQRPSWDQETQYF.

The chain is built from TRBV24-1 and TRBJ1-2; TRBD1 aligns across 8 bases. With 5 bases clipped from V and 4 bases from J, the junction kept 5 bases outside the gene matches. The CDR3 loop spans 14 amino acids. The germline gives CDR1 KGHDR, CDR2 SFDVKD. For the CDR3, the DNA is TGTGCCACCAGTGGTTCAGGGGGCACCTATGGCTACACCTTC. Protein sequence: CATSGSGGTYGYTF.

This clonotype was picked up a small number of times. V and J are TRBV10-3 and TRBJ2-7; 9 bases fit TRBD1. The CDR3 has 14 residues. Germline CDR1 is ENHRY and CDR2 is SYGVKD. V shed 5 bases and J 2 bases; nucleotides not matched to a gene: 4. The CDR3 here is CAISSDRGPYEQYF. The CDR3 DNA sequence: TGTGCCATCAGTTCGGACAGGGGACCCTACGAGCAGTACTTC.

The rearrangement links TRBV5-1 to TRBJ2-7; D is perhaps TRBD2 (6 bases). Germline lookup yields CDR1 SGHRS and CDR2 YFSETQ. This CDR3 region has 20 residues. Trimming left V 0 bases short and J 5 bases short, with 30 bases between. The CDR3 loop is CASSLAGGWSANIKPDEQYF. CDR3 sequence (DNA): TGCGCCAGCAGCTTGGCAGGAGGGTGGTCCGCAAACATAAAGCCAGACGAGCAGTACTTC.

This chain links TRBV20-1 with TRBJ2-1; TRBD2 agrees at 10 bases. Germline V gene sequence: CDR1 DFQATT, CDR2 SNEGSKA (reference sequence). CDR3 length: 16 residues. Trimming took 1 base from V and 5 from J; bases not matched to a gene: 8. The CDR3, as DNA: TGCAGTGCTAGAGGTCCTAGCGGGGGCCCTAACAATGAGCAGTTCTTC. Its protein is CSARGPSGGPNNEQFF.